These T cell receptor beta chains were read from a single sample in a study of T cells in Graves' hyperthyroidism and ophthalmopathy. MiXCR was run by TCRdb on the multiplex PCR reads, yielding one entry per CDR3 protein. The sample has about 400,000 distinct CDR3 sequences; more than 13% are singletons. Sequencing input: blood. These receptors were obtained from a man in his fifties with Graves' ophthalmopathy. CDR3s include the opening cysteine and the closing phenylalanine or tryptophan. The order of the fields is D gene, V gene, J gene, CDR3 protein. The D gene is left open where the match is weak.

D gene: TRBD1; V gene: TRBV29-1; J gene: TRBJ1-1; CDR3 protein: CSVYNRGNTEAFF
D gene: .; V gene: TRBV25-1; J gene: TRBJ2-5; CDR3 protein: CASRPGRGPETQYF
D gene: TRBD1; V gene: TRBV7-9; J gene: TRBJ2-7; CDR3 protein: CASRGQGPDEQYF
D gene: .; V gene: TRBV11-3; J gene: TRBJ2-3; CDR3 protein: CASSLGGSDTQYF
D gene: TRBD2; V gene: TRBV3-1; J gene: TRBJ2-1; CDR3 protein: CASSQDTSGYSSYNEQFF
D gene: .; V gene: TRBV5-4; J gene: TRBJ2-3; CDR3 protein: CASSLSPGARSTDTQYF
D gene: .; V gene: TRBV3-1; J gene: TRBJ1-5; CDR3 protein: CASSRGLQNQPQHF
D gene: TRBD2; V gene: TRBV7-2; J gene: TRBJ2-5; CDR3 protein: CASSLARAAGDPETQYF
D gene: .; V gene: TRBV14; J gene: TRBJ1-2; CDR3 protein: CASSQEDHRYSNYGYTF
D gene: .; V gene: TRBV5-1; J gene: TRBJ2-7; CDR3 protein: CASSWDARTPYEQYF
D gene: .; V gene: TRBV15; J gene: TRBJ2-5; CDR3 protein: CASGLSRETQYF
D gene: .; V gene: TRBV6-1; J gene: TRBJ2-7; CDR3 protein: CASSEALVYRDYEQYF
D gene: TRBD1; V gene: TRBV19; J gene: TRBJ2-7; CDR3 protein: CASSIADRAHYEQYF
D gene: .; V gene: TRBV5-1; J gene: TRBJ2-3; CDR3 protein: CASSLDGGRIDTQYF
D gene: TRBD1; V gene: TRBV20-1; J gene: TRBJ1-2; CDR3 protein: CSASIVQGYGYTF
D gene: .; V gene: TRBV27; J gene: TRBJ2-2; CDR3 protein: CASSLSGSPTGELFF
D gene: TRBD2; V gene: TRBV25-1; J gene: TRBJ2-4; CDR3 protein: CASRMREGIQYF
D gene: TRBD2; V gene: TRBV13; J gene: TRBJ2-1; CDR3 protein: CASRMGGSPYNEQFF
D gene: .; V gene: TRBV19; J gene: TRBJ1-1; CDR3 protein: CASSIDMWGTEAFF
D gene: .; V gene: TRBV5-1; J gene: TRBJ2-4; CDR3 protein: CASSLEGKNIQYF
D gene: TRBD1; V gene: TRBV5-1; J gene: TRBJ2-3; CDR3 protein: CASSLDQGVDTQYF
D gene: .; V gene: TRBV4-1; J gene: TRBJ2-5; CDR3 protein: CASSQEAKQETQYF
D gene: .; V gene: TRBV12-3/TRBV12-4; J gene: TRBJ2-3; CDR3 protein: CASSFEMGTDTQYF
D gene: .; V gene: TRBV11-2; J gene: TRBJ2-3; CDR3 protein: CASSFARGSTDTQYF
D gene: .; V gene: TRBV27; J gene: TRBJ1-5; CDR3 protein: CASSYDMAGNQPQHF
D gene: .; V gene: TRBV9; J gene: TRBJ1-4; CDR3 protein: CASSSTGGQANEKLFF
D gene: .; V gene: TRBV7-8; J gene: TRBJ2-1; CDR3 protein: CASSLRLAFYNEQFF
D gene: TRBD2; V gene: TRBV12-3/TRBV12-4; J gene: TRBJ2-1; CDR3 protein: CASSTRTSGSYNEQFF
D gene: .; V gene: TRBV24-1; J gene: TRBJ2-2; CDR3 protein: CASRTADTGELFF
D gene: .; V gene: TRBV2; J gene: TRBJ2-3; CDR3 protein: CASSSGYSTDTQYF
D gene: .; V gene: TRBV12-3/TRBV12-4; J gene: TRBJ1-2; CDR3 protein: CASSSVGGGVLNYGYTF
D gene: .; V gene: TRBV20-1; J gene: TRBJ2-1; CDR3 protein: CSARFPGINEQFF
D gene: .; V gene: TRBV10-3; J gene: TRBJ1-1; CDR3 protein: CAIVNGLNTEAFF
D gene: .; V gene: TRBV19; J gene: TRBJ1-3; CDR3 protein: CASSIATVSGNTIYF
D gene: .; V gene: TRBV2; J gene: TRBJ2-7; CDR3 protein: CASWDSAGYEQYF
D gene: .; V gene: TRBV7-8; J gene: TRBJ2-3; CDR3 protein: CASSSPRESDTQYF
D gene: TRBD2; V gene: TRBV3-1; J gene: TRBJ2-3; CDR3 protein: CASSRKSRGLLADTQYF
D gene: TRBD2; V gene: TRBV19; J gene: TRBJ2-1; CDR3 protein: CASSSYGGGTYNEQFF
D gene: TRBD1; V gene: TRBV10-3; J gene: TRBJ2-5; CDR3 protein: CAISEVQGAQETQYF
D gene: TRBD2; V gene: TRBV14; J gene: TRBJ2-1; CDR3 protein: CASSETSGRVEQFF
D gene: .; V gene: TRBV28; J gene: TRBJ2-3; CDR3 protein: CASSRGRHNTDTQYF
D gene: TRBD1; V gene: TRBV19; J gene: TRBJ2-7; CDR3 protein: CASSTGTGSEQYF
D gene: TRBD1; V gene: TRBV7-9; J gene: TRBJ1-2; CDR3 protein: CASSLGGGGQGGGYTF
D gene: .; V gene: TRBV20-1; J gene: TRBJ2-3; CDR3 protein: CSARGGGSTDTQYF
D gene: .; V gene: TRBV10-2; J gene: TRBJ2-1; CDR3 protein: CASKGGRAAFLEQFF
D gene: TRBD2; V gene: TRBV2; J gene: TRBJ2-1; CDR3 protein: CASRGALAGSYNEQFF
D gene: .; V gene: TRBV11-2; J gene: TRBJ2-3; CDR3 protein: CASSFGGTRDTQYF
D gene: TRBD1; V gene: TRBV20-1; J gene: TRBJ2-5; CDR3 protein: CSASSTGERETQYF
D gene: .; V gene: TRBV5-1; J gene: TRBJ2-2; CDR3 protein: CASSRDPTMNTGELFF
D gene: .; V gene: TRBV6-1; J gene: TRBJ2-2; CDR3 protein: CASSARGTGELFF
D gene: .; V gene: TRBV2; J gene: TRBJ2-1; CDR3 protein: CASGTTSYNEQFF
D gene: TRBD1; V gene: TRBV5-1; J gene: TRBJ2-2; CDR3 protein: CATRRTGRNTGELFF
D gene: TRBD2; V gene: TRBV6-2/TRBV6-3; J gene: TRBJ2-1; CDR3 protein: CASRIREGVEQFF